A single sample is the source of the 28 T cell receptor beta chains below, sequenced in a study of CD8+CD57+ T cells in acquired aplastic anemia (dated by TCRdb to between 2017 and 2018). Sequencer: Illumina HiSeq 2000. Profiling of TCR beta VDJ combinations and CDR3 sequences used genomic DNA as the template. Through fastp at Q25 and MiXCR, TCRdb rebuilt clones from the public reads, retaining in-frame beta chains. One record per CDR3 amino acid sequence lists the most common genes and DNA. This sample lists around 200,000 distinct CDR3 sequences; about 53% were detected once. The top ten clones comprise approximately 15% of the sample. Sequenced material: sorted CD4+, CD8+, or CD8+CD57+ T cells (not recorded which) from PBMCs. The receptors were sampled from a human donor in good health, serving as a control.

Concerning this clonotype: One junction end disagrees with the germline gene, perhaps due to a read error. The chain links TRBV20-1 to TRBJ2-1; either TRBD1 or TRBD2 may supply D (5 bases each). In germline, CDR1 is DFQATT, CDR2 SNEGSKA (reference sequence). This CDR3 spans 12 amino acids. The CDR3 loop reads CSAAWGYNEQLF. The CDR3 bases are TGCAGTGCTGCCTGGGGGTACAATGAACAGCTCTTC.

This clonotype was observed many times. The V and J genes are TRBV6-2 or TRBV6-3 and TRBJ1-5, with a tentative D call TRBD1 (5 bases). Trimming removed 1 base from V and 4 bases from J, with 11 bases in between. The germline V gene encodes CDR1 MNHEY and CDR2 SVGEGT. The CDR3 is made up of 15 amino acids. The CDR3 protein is CASSYWGLENQPQHF. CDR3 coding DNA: TGTGCCAGCAGTTACTGGGGGTTGGAAAATCAGCCCCAGCATTTT.

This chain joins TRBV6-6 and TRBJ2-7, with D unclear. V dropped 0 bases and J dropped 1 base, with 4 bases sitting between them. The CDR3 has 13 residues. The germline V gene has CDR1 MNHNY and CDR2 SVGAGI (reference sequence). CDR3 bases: TGTGCCAGCAGTTACTCGAGGTCCTACGAGCAGTACTTC. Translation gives CASSYSRSYEQYF.

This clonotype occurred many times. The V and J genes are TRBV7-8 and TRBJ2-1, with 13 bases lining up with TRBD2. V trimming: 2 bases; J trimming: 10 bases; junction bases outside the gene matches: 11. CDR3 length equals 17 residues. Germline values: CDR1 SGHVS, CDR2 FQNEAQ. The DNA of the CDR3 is TGTGCCAGCAGCTTACCTCCCTTAGGGACTAGCGGGGCCGAGCAGTTCTTC. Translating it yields CASSLPPLGTSGAEQFF.

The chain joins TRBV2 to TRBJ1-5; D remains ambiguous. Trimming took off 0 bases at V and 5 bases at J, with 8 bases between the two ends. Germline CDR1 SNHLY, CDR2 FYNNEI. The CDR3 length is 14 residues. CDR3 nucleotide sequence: TGTGCCAGCAGTGAAGCGCTAACCTATCAGCCCCAGCATTTT. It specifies CASSEALTYQPQHF.

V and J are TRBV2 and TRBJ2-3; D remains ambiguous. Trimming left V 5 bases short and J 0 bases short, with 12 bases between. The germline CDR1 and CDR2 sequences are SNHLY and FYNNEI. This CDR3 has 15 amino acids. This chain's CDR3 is CASSRTRTSTDTQYF. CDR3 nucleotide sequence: TGTGCCAGCAGTAGGACCAGAACTAGCACAGATACGCAGTATTTT.

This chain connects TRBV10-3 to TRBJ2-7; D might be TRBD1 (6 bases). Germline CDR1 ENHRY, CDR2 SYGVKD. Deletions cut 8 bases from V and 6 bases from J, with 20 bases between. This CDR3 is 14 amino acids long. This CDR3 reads CAIQAALGAVEQYF. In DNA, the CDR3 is TGTGCCATCCAGGCGGCCTTGGGGGCCGTCGAGCAGTACTTC.

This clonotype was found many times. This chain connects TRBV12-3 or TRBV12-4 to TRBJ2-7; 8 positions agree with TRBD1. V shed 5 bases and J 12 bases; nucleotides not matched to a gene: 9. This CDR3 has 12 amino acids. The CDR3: CASSPSGTGGYF. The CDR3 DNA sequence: TGTGCCAGCAGTCCGTCGGGCACAGGGGGGTACTTC.

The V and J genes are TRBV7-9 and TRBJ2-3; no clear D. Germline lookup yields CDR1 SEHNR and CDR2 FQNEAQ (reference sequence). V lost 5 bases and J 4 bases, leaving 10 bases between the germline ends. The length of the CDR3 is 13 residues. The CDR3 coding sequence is TGTGCCAGCAGCCCATACAGCGCAGATACGCAGTATTTT. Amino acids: CASSPYSADTQYF. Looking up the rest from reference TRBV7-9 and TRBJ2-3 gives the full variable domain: DTGVSQNPRHKITKRGQNVTFRCDPISEHNRLYWYRQTLGQGPEFLTYFQNEAQLEKSRLLSDRFSAERPKGSFSTLEIQRTEQGDSAMYLCASSPYSADTQYFGPGTRLTVL.

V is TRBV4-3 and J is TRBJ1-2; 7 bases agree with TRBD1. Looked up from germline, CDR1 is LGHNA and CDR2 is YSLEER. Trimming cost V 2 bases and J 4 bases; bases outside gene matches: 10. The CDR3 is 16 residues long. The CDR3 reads CASSQHPDRASYGYTF. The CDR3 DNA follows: TGCGCCAGCAGCCAACACCCCGACAGGGCCAGCTATGGCTACACCTTC.

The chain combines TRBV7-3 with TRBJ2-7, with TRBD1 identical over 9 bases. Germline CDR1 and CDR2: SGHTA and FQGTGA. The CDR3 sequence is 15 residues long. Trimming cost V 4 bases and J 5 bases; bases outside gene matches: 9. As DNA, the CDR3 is TGTGCCAGCAGCTCCGGGACAGGGATGACGGACGAGCAGTACTTC. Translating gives CASSSGTGMTDEQYF.

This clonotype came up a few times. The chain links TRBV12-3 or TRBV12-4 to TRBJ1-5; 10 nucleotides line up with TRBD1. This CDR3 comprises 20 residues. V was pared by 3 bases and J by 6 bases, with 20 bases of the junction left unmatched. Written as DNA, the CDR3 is TGTGCCAGCAGTTTTCGTCCCCCTTATACCGGGACAGGGGTGTCTCAGCCCCAGCATTTT. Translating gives CASSFRPPYTGTGVSQPQHF.

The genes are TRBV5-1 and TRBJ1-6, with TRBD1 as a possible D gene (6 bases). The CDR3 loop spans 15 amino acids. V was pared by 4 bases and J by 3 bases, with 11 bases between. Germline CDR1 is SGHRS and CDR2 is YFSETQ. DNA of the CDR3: TGCGCCAGCAGCCTACCGGACAGCTATAATTCACCCCTCCACTTT. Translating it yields CASSLPDSYNSPLHF.

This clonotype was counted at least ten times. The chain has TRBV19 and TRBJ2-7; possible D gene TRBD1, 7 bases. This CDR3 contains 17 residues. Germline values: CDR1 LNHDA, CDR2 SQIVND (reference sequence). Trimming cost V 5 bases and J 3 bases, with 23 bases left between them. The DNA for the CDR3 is TGTGCCAGTAGTCCCTCGGGAGTAGGGACAGCCGGCTACGAGCAGTACTTC. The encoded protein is CASSPSGVGTAGYEQYF.

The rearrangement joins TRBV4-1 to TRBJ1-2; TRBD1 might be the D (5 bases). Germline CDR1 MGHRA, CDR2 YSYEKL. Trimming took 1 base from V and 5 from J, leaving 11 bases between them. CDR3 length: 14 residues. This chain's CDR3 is CASSQVGTTYGYTF. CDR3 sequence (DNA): TGCGCCAGCAGCCAAGTCGGGACCACTTATGGCTACACCTTC.

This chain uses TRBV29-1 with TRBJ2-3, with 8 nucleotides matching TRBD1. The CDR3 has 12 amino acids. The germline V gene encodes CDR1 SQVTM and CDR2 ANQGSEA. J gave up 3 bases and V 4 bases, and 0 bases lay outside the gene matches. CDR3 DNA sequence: TGCAGCGTTGGGGACAGGACAGATACGCAGTATTTT. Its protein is CSVGDRTDTQYF.

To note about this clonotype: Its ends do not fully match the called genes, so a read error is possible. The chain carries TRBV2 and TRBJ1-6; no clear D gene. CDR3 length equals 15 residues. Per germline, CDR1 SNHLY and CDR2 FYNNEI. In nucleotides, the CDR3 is TGTGCCAGCAGTGAGATAAGGTCCTCTAATTCACCCCTCCACTTT. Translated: CASSEIRSSNSPLHF.

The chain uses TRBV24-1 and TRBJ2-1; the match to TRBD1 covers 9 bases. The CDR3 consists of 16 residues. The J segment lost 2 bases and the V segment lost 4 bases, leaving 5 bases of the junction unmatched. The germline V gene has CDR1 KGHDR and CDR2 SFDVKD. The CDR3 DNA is TGTGCCACCAGTGACCGGACAGGGGCCGCCTACAATGAGCAGTTCTTC. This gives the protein CATSDRTGAAYNEQFF.

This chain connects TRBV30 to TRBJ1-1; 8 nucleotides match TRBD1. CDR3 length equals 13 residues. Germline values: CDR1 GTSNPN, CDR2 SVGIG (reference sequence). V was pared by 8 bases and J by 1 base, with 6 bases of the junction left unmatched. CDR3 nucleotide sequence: TGTGCCCGATCAGGGGGCACGAACACTGAAGCTTTCTTT. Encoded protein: CARSGGTNTEAFF.

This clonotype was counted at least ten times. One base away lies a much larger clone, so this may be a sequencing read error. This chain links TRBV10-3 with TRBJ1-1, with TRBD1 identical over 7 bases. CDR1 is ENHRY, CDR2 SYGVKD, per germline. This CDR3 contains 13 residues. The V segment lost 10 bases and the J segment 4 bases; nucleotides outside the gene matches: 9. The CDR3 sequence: CATSTTGFTEAFF. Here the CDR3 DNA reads TGTGCCACCAGCACGACAGGGTTCACTGAAGCTTTCTTT.

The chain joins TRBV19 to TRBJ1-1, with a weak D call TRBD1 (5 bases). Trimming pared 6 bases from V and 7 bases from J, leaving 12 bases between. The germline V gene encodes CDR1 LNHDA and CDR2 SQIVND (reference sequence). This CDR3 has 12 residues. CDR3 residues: CASRNGGSEAFF. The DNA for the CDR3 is TGTGCCAGTAGGAACGGGGGGAGTGAAGCTTTCTTT.

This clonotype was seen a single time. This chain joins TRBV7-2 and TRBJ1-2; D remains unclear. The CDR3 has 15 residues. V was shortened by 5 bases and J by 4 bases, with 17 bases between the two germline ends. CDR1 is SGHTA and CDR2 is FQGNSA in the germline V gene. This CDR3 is CASSPLIAPGYGYTF. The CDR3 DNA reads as TGTGCCAGCAGCCCTCTAATTGCGCCGGGCTATGGCTACACCTTC.

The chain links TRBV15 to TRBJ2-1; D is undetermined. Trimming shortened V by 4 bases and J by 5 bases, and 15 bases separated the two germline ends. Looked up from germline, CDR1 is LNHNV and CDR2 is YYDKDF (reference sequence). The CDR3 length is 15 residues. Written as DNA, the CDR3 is TGTGCCACCAGCAATAAGTTTCTTCGGCACAATGAGCAGTTCTTC. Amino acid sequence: CATSNKFLRHNEQFF.

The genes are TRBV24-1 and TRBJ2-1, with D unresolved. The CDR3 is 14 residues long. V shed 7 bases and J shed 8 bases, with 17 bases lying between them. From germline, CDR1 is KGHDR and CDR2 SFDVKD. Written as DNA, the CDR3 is TGTGCCACCAGCTGGACGGAAAGGGAACATGAGCAGTTCTTC. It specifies CATSWTEREHEQFF.

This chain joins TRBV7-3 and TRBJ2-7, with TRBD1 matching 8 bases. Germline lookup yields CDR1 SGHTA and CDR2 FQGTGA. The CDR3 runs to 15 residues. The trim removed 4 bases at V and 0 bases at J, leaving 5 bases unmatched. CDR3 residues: CASSWGDRSSYEQYF. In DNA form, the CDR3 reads TGTGCCAGCAGCTGGGGGGACAGGAGCTCCTACGAGCAGTACTTC.

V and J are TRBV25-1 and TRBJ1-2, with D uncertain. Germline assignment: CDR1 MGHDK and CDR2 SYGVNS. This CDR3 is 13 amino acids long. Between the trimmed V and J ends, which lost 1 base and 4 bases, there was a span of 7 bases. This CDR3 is CASSELDSYGYTF. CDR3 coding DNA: TGTGCCAGCAGTGAATTGGATAGCTATGGCTACACCTTC.

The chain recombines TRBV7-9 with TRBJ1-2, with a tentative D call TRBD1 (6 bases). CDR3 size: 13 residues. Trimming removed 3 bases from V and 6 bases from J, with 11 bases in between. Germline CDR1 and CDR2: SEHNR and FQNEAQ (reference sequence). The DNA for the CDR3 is TGTGCCAGCAGCTTCATACAGGGTGATGGCTACACCTTC. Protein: CASSFIQGDGYTF.

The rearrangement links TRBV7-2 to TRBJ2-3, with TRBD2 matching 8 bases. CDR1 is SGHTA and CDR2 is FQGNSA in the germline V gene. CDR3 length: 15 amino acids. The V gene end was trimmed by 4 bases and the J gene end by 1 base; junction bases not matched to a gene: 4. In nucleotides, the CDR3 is TGTGCCAGCAGCTCGTTACTAGCGGGCACAGATACGCAGTATTTT. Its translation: CASSSLLAGTDTQYF. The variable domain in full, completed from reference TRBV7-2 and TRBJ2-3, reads GAGVSQSPSNKVTEKGKDVELRCDPISGHTALYWYRQSLGQGLEFLIYFQGNSAPDKSGLPSDRFSAERTGGSVSTLTIQRTQQEDSAVYLCASSSLLAGTDTQYFGPGTRLTVL.